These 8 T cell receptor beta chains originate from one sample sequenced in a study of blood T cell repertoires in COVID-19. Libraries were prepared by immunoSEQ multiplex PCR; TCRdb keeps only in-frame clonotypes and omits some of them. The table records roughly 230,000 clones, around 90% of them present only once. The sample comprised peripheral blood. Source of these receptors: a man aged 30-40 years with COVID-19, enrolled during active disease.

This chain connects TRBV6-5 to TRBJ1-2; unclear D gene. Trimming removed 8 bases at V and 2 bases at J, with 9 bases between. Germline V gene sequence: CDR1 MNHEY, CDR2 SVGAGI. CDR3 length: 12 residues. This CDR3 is CASRELNYGYTF. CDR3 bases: TGTGCCAGCCGGGAGCTGAACTATGGCTACACCTTC.

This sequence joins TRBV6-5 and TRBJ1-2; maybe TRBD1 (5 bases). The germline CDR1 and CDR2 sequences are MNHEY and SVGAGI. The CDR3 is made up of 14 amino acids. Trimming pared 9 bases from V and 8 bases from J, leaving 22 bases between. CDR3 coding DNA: TGTGCCAGTTTGGACCCGGGAGGGGCCAGGGGCTACACCTTC. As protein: CASLDPGGARGYTF.

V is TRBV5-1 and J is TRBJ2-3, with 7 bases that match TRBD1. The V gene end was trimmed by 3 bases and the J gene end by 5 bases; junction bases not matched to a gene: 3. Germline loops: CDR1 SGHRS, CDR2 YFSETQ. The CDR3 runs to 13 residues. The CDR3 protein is CASSSTGEDTQYF. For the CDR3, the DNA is TGCGCCAGCAGCTCTACAGGGGAAGATACGCAGTATTTT.

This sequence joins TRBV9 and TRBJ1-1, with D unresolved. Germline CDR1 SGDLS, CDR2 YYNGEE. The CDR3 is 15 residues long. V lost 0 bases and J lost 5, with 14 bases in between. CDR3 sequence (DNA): TGTGCCAGCAGCGTAGGGGCAAGGGAGCGTACTGAAGCTTTCTTT. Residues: CASSVGARERTEAFF.

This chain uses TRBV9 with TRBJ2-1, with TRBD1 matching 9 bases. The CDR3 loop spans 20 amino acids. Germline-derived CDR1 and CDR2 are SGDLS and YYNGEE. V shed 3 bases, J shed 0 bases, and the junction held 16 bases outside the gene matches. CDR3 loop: CASSAGPGTGIGGSYNEQFF. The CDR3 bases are TGTGCCAGCAGCGCAGGTCCCGGGACAGGGATCGGAGGCTCCTACAATGAGCAGTTCTTC.

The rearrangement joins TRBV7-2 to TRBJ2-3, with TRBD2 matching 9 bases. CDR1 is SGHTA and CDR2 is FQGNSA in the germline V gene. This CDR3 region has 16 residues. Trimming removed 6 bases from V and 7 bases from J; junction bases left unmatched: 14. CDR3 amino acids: CASRLNARGGDNTQYF. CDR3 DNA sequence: TGTGCCAGCAGGCTGAATGCGCGGGGGGGGGACAATACGCAGTATTTT.

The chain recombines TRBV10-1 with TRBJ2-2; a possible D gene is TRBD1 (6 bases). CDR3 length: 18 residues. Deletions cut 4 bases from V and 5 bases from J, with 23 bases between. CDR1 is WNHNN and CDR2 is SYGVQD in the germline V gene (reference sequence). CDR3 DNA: TGCGCCAGCAGTGTCGTTTCGCCGTGGACAGAGGCGACCGGGGAGCTGTTTTTT. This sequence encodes CASSVVSPWTEATGELFF.

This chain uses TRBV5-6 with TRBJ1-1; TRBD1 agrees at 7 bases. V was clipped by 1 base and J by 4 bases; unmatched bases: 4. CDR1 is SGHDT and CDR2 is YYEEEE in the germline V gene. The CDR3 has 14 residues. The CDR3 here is CASSLLGGTTEAFF. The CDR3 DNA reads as TGTGCCAGCAGCTTGTTAGGGGGCACCACTGAAGCTTTCTTT.